This entry lists 10 T cell receptor beta chains sequenced from one sample in a study of blood T cell repertoires in COVID-19. The method was immunoSEQ multiplex PCR; TCRdb's version includes in-frame clones alone and lacks a portion of them. The sample consists of a few hundred thousand clones, more than 75% of them appearing once. The sample was peripheral blood. These TCRs come from a human donor in a cohort sampled during active COVID-19.

V gene TRBV14 combines with J gene TRBJ2-7; the D gene is possibly TRBD1 (5 bases). Germline V gives CDR1 SGHDN, CDR2 FVKESK. The V end lost 5 bases, the J end lost 9 bases, and 14 bases lay between the germline ends. The CDR3 covers 12 residues. CDR3 in amino acids: CASSYGGQGQYF. The CDR3 nucleotides are TGTGCCAGCAGCTATGGCGGCCAGGGGCAGTACTTC. Combining the CDR3 with reference TRBV14 and TRBJ2-7 gives the whole variable domain EAGVTQFPSHSVIEKGQTVTLRCDPISGHDNLYWYRRVMGKEIKFLLHFVKESKQDESGMPNNRFLAERTGGTYSTLKVQPAELEDSGVYFCASSYGGQGQYFGPGTRLTVT.

This clone has just one count. The rearrangement links TRBV2 to TRBJ2-7; TRBD1 matches at 8 bases. V shed 7 bases, J shed 4 bases, and the junction held 3 bases outside the gene matches. Germline V lookup: CDR1 SNHLY, CDR2 FYNNEI. The CDR3 runs to 12 residues. CDR3 in amino acids: CASKNRGYEQYF. The CDR3 DNA reads as TGTGCCAGCAAGAACAGGGGGTACGAGCAGTACTTC.

This sequence joins TRBV7-2 and TRBJ2-1, with 8 bases aligning to TRBD2. Trimming cost V 5 bases and J 9 bases; bases outside gene matches: 12. CDR1 is SGHTA and CDR2 is FQGNSA in the germline V gene. The CDR3 totals 15 residues. The CDR3 loop reads CASSKSGGYLLEQFF. For the CDR3, the DNA is TGTGCCAGCAGCAAAAGCGGGGGCTACCTTCTTGAGCAGTTCTTC.

The CDR3 here is CASSLSGHNSPLHF. CDR3 nucleotide sequence: TGTGCCAGCAGCTTAAGCGGGCATAATTCACCCCTCCACTTT. The rearrangement joins TRBV13 to TRBJ1-6; D is undetermined. Germline assignment: CDR1 PRHDT and CDR2 FYEKMQ (reference sequence). V gave up 2 bases and J gave up 5 bases, with 7 bases separating them. The CDR3 extends over 14 amino acids.

This clone was recorded only once. The CDR3, as DNA: TGTGCCAGCAGCCGTTCTCGAAACACCATATATTTT. Residues: CASSRSRNTIYF. V and J are TRBV7-9 and TRBJ1-3; D gene unclear. This CDR3 region has 12 residues. Trimming took 5 bases from V and 5 from J, leaving 7 bases between them. Germline V gene data show CDR1 as SEHNR and CDR2 as FQNEAQ (reference sequence).

V and J are TRBV6-5 and TRBJ1-5; TRBD1 matches 9 bases. The CDR3 length is 14 residues. J lost 4 bases, V lost 7 bases, and 5 bases had no gene match. The germline V gene encodes CDR1 MNHEY and CDR2 SVGAGI. The CDR3 spells CASKKTGGNQPQHF. Written as DNA, the CDR3 is TGTGCCAGCAAGAAGACAGGGGGAAATCAGCCCCAGCATTTT.

The chain employs TRBV5-1 and TRBJ1-4; D remains unclear. CDR3 length: 13 amino acids. Germline CDR1 and CDR2: SGHRS and YFSETQ. The germline V and J ends were trimmed by 7 bases and 5 bases, with 12 bases remaining between them. The CDR3 region has the DNA TGCGCCAGCTCCACCGACATAAATGAAAAACTGTTTTTT. This codes for CASSTDINEKLFF.

This clone was picked up a small number of times. The J gene is TRBJ2-7, the V gene TRBV6-6; TRBD1 might be the D (6 bases). The CDR3 is 15 residues long. Trimming took 2 bases from V and 0 from J, leaving 11 bases between them. Germline V CDR1 and CDR2: MNHNY, SVGAGI (reference sequence). CDR3 loop: CASSYVGDISYEQYF. The CDR3 DNA reads TGTGCCAGCAGTTACGTGGGGGACATCTCCTACGAGCAGTACTTC.

The chain links TRBV2 to TRBJ2-3; tentatively, D is TRBD2 (5 bases). Between the trimmed V and J ends, which lost 6 bases and 3 bases, there was a span of 19 bases. Germline-derived CDR1 and CDR2 are SNHLY and FYNNEI. CDR3 length: 16 amino acids. This CDR3 is CASRPPGVLATDTQYF. CDR3 nucleotides: TGTGCCAGCAGACCCCCCGGGGTGTTAGCGACAGATACGCAGTATTTT.

The J gene is TRBJ2-1, the V gene TRBV5-1; the D gene is possibly TRBD2 (6 bases). The ends were cut back, 0 bases at V and 6 bases at J, with 16 bases in the middle. This CDR3 comprises 16 residues. In germline, CDR1 is SGHRS, CDR2 YFSETQ. CDR3 in DNA: TGCGCCAGCAGCTTGGATGCAAGCGGGTGGGCCAATGAGCAGTTCTTC. Residues: CASSLDASGWANEQFF.